One sample yielded the 22 T cell receptor beta chains listed below, sequenced in a study of CD8 T cells in Susac syndrome. Random hexamers were used to reverse transcribe an amount of 0.5 to 1 ug RNA. From the immunoSEQ multiplex PCR reads, TCRdb called clonotypes with MiXCR, one entry per CDR3 protein. The sample has over 95,000 distinct CDR3 sequences; around nine tenths are singletons. The sequenced sample consisted of CD4+ T cells from PBMCs. These receptors were collected from a human donor in good health.

This clonotype occurred once. This chain links TRBV6-6 with TRBJ1-5; tentatively, D is TRBD1 (5 bases). V was cut by 6 bases and J by 3 bases, with 9 bases left in between. The length of the CDR3 is 13 residues. Germline CDR1 and CDR2: MNHNY and SVGAGI (reference sequence). The DNA for the CDR3 is TGTGCCAGCAGCTGGGGGATCAATCAGCCCCAGCATTTT. Encoded protein: CASSWGINQPQHF.

The V and J genes are TRBV5-6 and TRBJ2-3, with 7 bases lining up with TRBD2. Germline V CDR1 and CDR2: SGHDT, YYEEEE. Trimming at V came to 4 bases and at J to 3 bases, leaving 11 bases not matched to a gene. The CDR3 totals 16 residues. The CDR3 here is CASSPGGRYGTDTQYF. The CDR3 DNA sequence: TGTGCCAGCAGCCCGGGGGGTCGCTACGGAACAGATACGCAGTATTTT.

This rearrangement joins TRBV6-2 or TRBV6-3 to TRBJ1-1, with D perhaps matching TRBD1 (5 bases). This CDR3 contains 15 residues. The V and J ends lost 2 bases and 4 bases respectively, with 14 bases between them. The germline gives CDR1 MNHEY, CDR2 SVGEGT. The CDR3 sequence is CASSYGAGGSTEAFF. CDR3 nucleotides: TGTGCCAGCAGTTACGGGGCAGGTGGGTCCACTGAAGCTTTCTTT.

In this sample, this clonotype turned up once. This chain uses TRBV5-1 with TRBJ2-5; 7 nucleotides agree with TRBD1. Germline V lookup: CDR1 SGHRS, CDR2 YFSETQ. V was pared by 4 bases and J by 3 bases, with 9 bases of the junction left unmatched. The CDR3 spans 15 residues. The CDR3 reads CASSVARGSEETQYF. For the CDR3, the DNA is TGCGCCAGCAGCGTCGCCAGGGGGTCCGAAGAGACCCAGTACTTC.

The chain employs TRBV12-3 or TRBV12-4 and TRBJ1-4; tentative D call: TRBD1 (5 bases). The CDR3 has 15 residues. With 5 bases removed from V and 5 bases from J, the gap between germline ends came to 15 bases. Written as DNA, the CDR3 is TGTGCCAGCAGTAAGGGGTTCCTCTACAATGAAAAACTGTTTTTT. Its translation: CASSKGFLYNEKLFF.

The chain employs TRBV4-3 and TRBJ2-1; 7 bases are a match to TRBD2. The CDR3 sequence is 13 residues long. Germline V gene data show CDR1 as LGHNA and CDR2 as YSLEER. J was trimmed by 8 bases and V by 1 base; bases with no gene match: 2. The CDR3 DNA reads TGCGCCAGCAGCCAAGGCGGGGGTTATGAGCAGTTCTTC. As protein: CASSQGGGYEQFF.

The V and J genes are TRBV12-3 or TRBV12-4 and TRBJ1-1; TRBD1 matches 7 bases. V lost 5 bases to trimming and J lost 1 base; unmatched junction nucleotides: 4. This CDR3 has 14 residues. This CDR3 is CASSLTGWNTEAFF. The DNA for the CDR3 is TGTGCCAGCAGTCTGACAGGGTGGAACACTGAAGCTTTCTTT.

The V gene is TRBV7-2, the J gene TRBJ2-6; D may correspond to TRBD1 or TRBD2 (5 bases each). V was pared by 5 bases and J by 0 bases, with 17 bases between. In germline, CDR1 is SGHTA, CDR2 FQGNSA. CDR3 length: 18 amino acids. CDR3 sequence reads: CASSPAQGGGSGANVLTF. The DNA for the CDR3 is TGTGCCAGCAGCCCCGCGCAGGGTGGGGGCTCTGGGGCCAACGTCCTGACTTTC.

V gene TRBV2 combines with J gene TRBJ2-3; 7 nucleotides agree with TRBD2. CDR3 length: 16 residues. The V and J ends lost 5 bases and 3 bases, in that order; junction bases with no gene match: 11. Per the germline V gene, CDR1 is SNHLY and CDR2 is FYNNEI. CDR3 sequence reads: CASSTLGAGVTDTQYF. The CDR3 region has the DNA TGTGCCAGCAGTACCCTAGGGGCGGGAGTTACAGATACGCAGTATTTT.

The chain joins TRBV3-1 to TRBJ2-7; D possibly uses TRBD1 or TRBD2 (6 bases each). Trimming left V 4 bases short and J 7 bases short, with 20 bases between. Looked up from germline, CDR1 is LGHDT and CDR2 is YNNKEL (reference sequence). CDR3 length: 15 amino acids. CDR3 amino acids: CASSRLRDIGLEQYF. The CDR3 nucleotides are TGTGCCAGCAGCCGACTACGGGACATAGGACTAGAGCAGTACTTC.

J is TRBJ1-1 and V is TRBV21-1; the tabulated D call, TRBD1, remains unverified against the DNA. TRBV21-1 is an annotated pseudogene. The CDR3 has 17 residues. The CDR3 nucleotides read TGTGCCAGCAGCAAAGACTGGGGACCCCAAATGAACACTGAAGCTTTCTTT. Amino acid sequence: CASSKDWGPQMNTEAFF.

Turning to this clonotype: The germline gene is not matched at one end of the junction; a read error may be the cause. The J gene is TRBJ2-7, the V gene TRBV4-3; D not certain. Per the germline V gene, CDR1 is LGHNA and CDR2 is YSLEER. This CDR3 has 14 amino acids. CDR3 DNA: TGCGCCAGCGGCCAAGACGGTAGCCTTCGGGAGCAGTACTTC. Protein product: CASGQDGSLREQYF.

The V gene is TRBV19, the J gene TRBJ1-3; 7 bases line up with TRBD1. V dropped 11 bases and J dropped 0; count of bases not matched to a gene: 7. CDR1 and CDR2 (germline): LNHDA, SQIVND (reference sequence). The CDR3 totals 14 residues. The CDR3 sequence: CACTGVSSGNTIYF. Here the CDR3 DNA reads TGTGCCTGTACAGGGGTGAGCTCTGGAAACACCATATATTTT. The full variable domain, completed using reference TRBV19 and TRBJ1-3, is DGGITQSPKYLFRKEGQNVTLSCEQNLNHDAMYWYRQDPGQGLRLIYYSQIVNDFQKGDIAEGYSVSREKKESFPLTVTSAQKNPTAFYLCACTGVSSGNTIYFGEGSWLTVV.

This sequence joins TRBV4-2 and TRBJ1-1; the D is unclear. The CDR3 totals 13 residues. Deletions cut 3 bases from V and 5 bases from J, with 10 bases between. In germline, CDR1 is LGHNA, CDR2 YNFKEQ. This CDR3 is CASSQELKTEAFF. The CDR3 DNA is TGTGCCAGCAGCCAGGAATTAAAGACTGAAGCTTTCTTT.

This clonotype was recorded only once. The chain recombines TRBV11-2 with TRBJ2-5; D remains unclear. The CDR3 extends over 14 amino acids. Germline CDR1 is SGHAT and CDR2 is FQNNGV. The germline V and J ends were trimmed by 3 bases and 2 bases, with 10 bases remaining between them. This CDR3 reads CASSFASPQETQYF. In DNA form, the CDR3 reads TGTGCCAGCAGCTTCGCCAGTCCACAAGAGACCCAGTACTTC.

This clonotype was seen once. The rearrangement uses TRBV6-5 and TRBJ1-2; TRBD1 matches 7 bases. Germline CDR1 MNHEY, CDR2 SVGAGI. The V gene end was trimmed by 10 bases and the J gene end by 0 bases; junction bases not matched to a gene: 8. The CDR3 spans 14 residues. The CDR3: CATTDREANYGYTF. The DNA of the CDR3 is TGTGCCACCACAGACAGGGAAGCTAACTATGGCTACACCTTC.

The chain is built from TRBV20-1 and TRBJ2-7, with D perhaps TRBD2 (7 bases). CDR3 size: 14 residues. The V gene lost 3 bases and the J gene lost 4 bases, with 16 bases spanning the gap. CDR1 and CDR2 (germline): DFQATT, SNEGSKA (reference sequence). This CDR3 is CSASSGGFGYEQYF. The CDR3 DNA is TGCAGTGCTAGCTCGGGGGGCTTCGGGTACGAGCAGTACTTC.

The rearrangement uses TRBV7-9 and TRBJ1-3; no clear D gene. With 5 bases removed from V and 0 bases from J, the gap between germline ends came to 11 bases. Germline loops: CDR1 SEHNR, CDR2 FQNEAQ (reference sequence). The CDR3 has 15 residues. The CDR3 loop reads CASSHAASSGNTIYF. The DNA for the CDR3 is TGTGCCAGCAGCCACGCGGCTAGCTCTGGAAACACCATATATTTT.

The chain has TRBV29-1 and TRBJ2-7, with D possibly being TRBD1 or TRBD2 (6 bases each). Per the germline V gene, CDR1 is SQVTM and CDR2 is ANQGSEA. The CDR3 has 13 amino acids. V lost 3 bases and J lost 9, with 18 bases in between. The CDR3 DNA reads as TGCAGCGTTGATTTGGGACCGGGGGCTGGGCAGTACTTC. Its translation is CSVDLGPGAGQYF.

This clonotype has just one count. This chain links TRBV4-1 with TRBJ2-1; no clear D. The V end was cut by 1 base, the J end by 7 bases, with 20 bases between. The CDR3 has 17 amino acids. Looked up from germline, CDR1 is MGHRA and CDR2 is YSYEKL. The CDR3 bases are TGCGCCAGCAGCCAAGTTGGGCTTGTCTCCCTGCGGAATGAGCAGTTCTTC. Translating gives CASSQVGLVSLRNEQFF.

In nucleotides, the CDR3 is TGTGCCAGCAGCGAGATGGGGTTACAGGGCGTAAACTATGGCTACACCTTC. Translating gives CASSEMGLQGVNYGYTF. This chain links TRBV7-2 with TRBJ1-2; D possibly corresponds to TRBD1 (6 bases). Trimming took off 5 bases at V and 2 bases at J, with 21 bases between the two ends. CDR1 is SGHTA and CDR2 is FQGNSA in the germline V gene. The CDR3 spans 17 residues.

The chain has TRBV7-2 and TRBJ2-5; D is unresolved. Germline V gene data show CDR1 as SGHTA and CDR2 as FQGNSA. V lost 4 bases and J 5 bases, leaving 14 bases between the germline ends. This CDR3 is built from 14 residues. As DNA, the CDR3 is TGTGCCAGCAGCTCCCCTGAATTCGGGGAGACCCAGTACTTC. It translates to CASSSPEFGETQYF.